This record concerns one T cell receptor (beta chain) sequence. TCRdb's table, derived via immunoSEQ multiplex PCR, lists solely in-frame clones and lacks some. The table has around 1,100,000 clones, around three quarters seen once. From CD4+ cells came CD45RA+ naive and CD45RA-negative memory subsets. This sample is drawn from a study of shared clonotypes between healthy human individuals. Source material: memory CD4+ T cells from PBMCs. Sample subset: CD45RA-negative fraction. The clonotype comes from a man between 18 and 29 years old in good health. Some clones in this sample may be carry-over from other donors' samples.

The CDR3 DNA reads as TGTGCCAGCAGCTCATACACCGGGGAGCTGTTTTTT. Translation: CASSSYTGELFF. V usage is TRBV7-2 and J usage is TRBJ2-2, with D hard to call. Deletions cut 4 bases from V and 3 bases from J, with 3 bases between. The CDR3 consists of 12 residues. Per the germline V gene, CDR1 is SGHTA and CDR2 is FQGNSA.